This T cell receptor (beta chain) was recorded in a study of blood T cell repertoires in COVID-19. Profiled with immunoSEQ multiplex PCR; TCRdb holds only in-frame clones, not every one. The table has 95,000 to 100,000 clones, about 85% seen once. Germline V gene data show CDR1 as SGDLS and CDR2 as YYNGEE. The CDR3 loop spans 14 amino acids. Trimming removed 0 bases at V and 4 bases at J, with 7 bases between. There are a few counts of this clone. The sequencing sample was made of peripheral blood. The source is a woman in her 70s with active or convalescent COVID-19. V usage is TRBV9 and J usage is TRBJ2-2; D perhaps matches TRBD2 (6 bases). The CDR3 DNA reads as TGTGCCAGCAGCGTAGCGGGAGCCACCGGGGAGCTGTTTTTT. This codes for CASSVAGATGELFF. The full variable domain, with the rest looked up from reference TRBV9 and TRBJ2-2, is DSGVTQTPKHLITATGQRVTLRCSPRSGDLSVYWYQQSLDQGLQFLIQYYNGEERAKGNILERFSAQQFPDLHSELNLSSLELGDSALYFCASSVAGATGELFFGEGSRLTVL.